This section outlines one T cell receptor (beta chain) sequence together with its context. As originally analysed: By means of reference gene primer amplification, nucleated cell counts were estimated. Libraries were prepared by immunoSEQ multiplex PCR; TCRdb keeps only in-frame clonotypes and omits some of them. The V and J calls and clone size are taken from that table; D and trimming were inferred from the DNA. The profile covers under 300,000 clones, with 75% to 90% appearing a single time and around 2% taken by the ten largest. These data come from a study of blood T cell repertoires in COVID-19. Whole-study context: Italy, Spain and the United States were the sources of the convalescent and acute COVID-19 samples. Nucleic acid was either cDNA or gDNA, and it came from T cells, B-cell-depleted T cells, or PBMCs.

This CDR3 region has 16 residues. Per the germline V gene, CDR1 is LGHDT and CDR2 is YNNKEL (reference sequence). Between the trimmed V and J ends, which lost 0 bases and 5 bases, there was a span of 16 bases. Sequencing was carried out using peripheral blood. This clonotype originated in a man between 50 and 59 years old with acute or convalescent COVID-19. The chain uses TRBV3-1 (or the pseudogene TRBV3-2) and TRBJ1-1, with D possibly matching TRBD1 (6 bases). This CDR3 is CASSQDPVYRETEAFF. The CDR3 DNA is TGTGCCAGCAGCCAAGATCCCGTCTACAGGGAGACTGAAGCTTTCTTT.